The 8 T cell receptor beta chains reported below all come from one sample, sequenced in a study of graft-versus-host responses after intestinal transplantation. Antigen specificity for these receptors is unknown. TCRdb's copy holds only in-frame clones and misses some; the assay was immunoSEQ multiplex PCR. Altogether approximately 79,000 clones are present, approximately 82% being singletons, with the ten largest covering approximately 0.84%. The sample was unstimulated CD4+ T cells sorted from spleen or lymph node cells, taken before intestinal transplant. These receptors originate from a human donor who received an intestinal transplant.

This clone was recorded once. The V gene is TRBV19, the J gene TRBJ2-7, with 10 bases aligning to TRBD1. CDR3 length: 13 residues. Unmatched junction bases numbered 3, after V lost 6 bases and J lost 4 bases. Germline V CDR1 and CDR2: LNHDA, SQIVND (reference sequence). The CDR3 sequence is CASRDRGNYEQYF. The CDR3 bases are TGTGCCAGTAGGGACAGGGGGAATTACGAGCAGTACTTC.

This clone was observed a handful of times. The sample holds other DNA sequences that translate to the same CDR3. The rearrangement uses TRBV5-1 and TRBJ2-7; possible D gene TRBD1, 5 bases. Trimming shortened V by 0 bases and J by 4 bases, and 11 bases separated the two germline ends. CDR1 and CDR2 from the germline V gene are SGHRS and YFSETQ. The CDR3 extends over 14 amino acids. This chain's CDR3 is CASSLGQGWYEQYF. CDR3 coding DNA: TGCGCCAGCAGCTTGGGTCAGGGTTGGTACGAGCAGTACTTC.

In nucleotides, the CDR3 is TGTGCCAGCAGCTCTGAGATTGGGCGAATATTCTTC. This encodes CASSSEIGRIFF. The chain couples TRBV7-9 to TRBJ2-1; D not resolved. In germline, CDR1 is SEHNR, CDR2 FQNEAQ (reference sequence). The CDR3 is made up of 12 amino acids. V lost 4 bases, J lost 16 bases, and 17 bases lay in between.

The chain uses TRBV6-1 and TRBJ2-4; D unclear. Germline V gene lookup returns CDR1 MNHNS and CDR2 SASEGT. V was trimmed by 2 bases and J by 9 bases, leaving 8 bases between them. This CDR3 is built from 12 residues. In DNA form, the CDR3 reads TGTGCCAGCAGTGAATCCAATTCCATTCAGTACTTC. Its protein is CASSESNSIQYF.

The chain has TRBV5-1 and TRBJ2-4, with a tentative D call TRBD2 (6 bases). V lost 0 bases, J lost 8 bases, and 12 bases lay in between. Germline V gene data show CDR1 as SGHRS and CDR2 as YFSETQ. The CDR3 extends over 14 amino acids. The CDR3 region is CASSLEARGDIQYF. Here the CDR3 DNA reads TGCGCCAGCAGCTTGGAGGCTCGCGGGGACATTCAGTACTTC.

The rearrangement links TRBV5-4 to TRBJ2-2, with a possible D match to TRBD2 (5 bases). From germline, CDR1 is SGHNT and CDR2 YYREEE (reference sequence). Trimming removed 3 bases at V and 0 bases at J, with 18 bases between. CDR3 length: 18 amino acids. The CDR3 loop reads CASSSGGAYGPNTGELFF. The CDR3 coding sequence is TGTGCCAGCAGCTCCGGAGGAGCTTACGGGCCGAACACCGGGGAGCTGTTTTTT.

The V call is TRBV6-1, the J call TRBJ2-3; the D gene is possibly TRBD1 (5 bases). The germline V gene encodes CDR1 MNHNS and CDR2 SASEGT. V was pared by 2 bases and J by 0 bases, with 12 bases between. This CDR3 spans 16 amino acids. This CDR3 reads CASSEQGTTSTDTQYF. The CDR3 bases are TGTGCCAGCAGTGAACAGGGAACAACTAGCACAGATACGCAGTATTTT.

In this sample, this clone turned up once. V usage is TRBV5-1 and J usage is TRBJ2-2, with 7 bases fitting TRBD1. The length of the CDR3 is 16 residues. Per germline, CDR1 SGHRS and CDR2 YFSETQ. V dropped 0 bases and J dropped 1; count of bases not matched to a gene: 3. The CDR3 DNA reads as TGCGCCAGCAGCTTGGCCGGACAGGTGAACACCGGGGAGCTGTTTTTT. The encoded protein is CASSLAGQVNTGELFF.